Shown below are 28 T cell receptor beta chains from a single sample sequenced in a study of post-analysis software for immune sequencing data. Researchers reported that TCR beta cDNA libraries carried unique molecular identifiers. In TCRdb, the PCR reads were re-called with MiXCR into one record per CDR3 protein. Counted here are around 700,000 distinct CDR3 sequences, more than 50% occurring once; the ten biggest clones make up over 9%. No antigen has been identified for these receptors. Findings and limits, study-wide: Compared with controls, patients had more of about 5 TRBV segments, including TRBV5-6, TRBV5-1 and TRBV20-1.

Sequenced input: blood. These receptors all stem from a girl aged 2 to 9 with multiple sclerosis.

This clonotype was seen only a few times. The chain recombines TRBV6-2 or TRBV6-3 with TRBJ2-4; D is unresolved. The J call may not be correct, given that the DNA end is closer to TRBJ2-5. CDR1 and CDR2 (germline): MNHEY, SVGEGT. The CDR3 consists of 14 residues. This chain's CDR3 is CASSYGNYQQTQYF. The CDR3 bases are TGTGCCAGCAGTTACGGCAACTATCAGCAGACCCAGTACTTC.

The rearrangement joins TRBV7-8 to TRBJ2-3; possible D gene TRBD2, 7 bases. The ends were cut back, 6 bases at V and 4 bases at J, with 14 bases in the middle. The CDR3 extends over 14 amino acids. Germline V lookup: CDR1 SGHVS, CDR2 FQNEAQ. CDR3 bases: TGTGCCAGCAGGGGAGGGGGGGGCGCAGATACGCAGTATTTT. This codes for CASRGGGGADTQYF.

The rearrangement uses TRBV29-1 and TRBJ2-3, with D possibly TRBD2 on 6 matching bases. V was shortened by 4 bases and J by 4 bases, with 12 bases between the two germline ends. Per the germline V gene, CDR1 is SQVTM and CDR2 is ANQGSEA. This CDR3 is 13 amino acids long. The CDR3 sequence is CSVAHLAPDTQYF. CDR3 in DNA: TGCAGCGTTGCCCACCTAGCGCCAGATACGCAGTATTTT.

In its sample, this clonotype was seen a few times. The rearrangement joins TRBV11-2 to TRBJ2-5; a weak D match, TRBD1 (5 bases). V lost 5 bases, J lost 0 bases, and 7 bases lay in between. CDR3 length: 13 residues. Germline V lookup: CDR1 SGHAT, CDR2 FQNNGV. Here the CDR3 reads CASSQGYQETQYF. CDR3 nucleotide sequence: TGTGCCAGCAGCCAGGGCTACCAAGAGACCCAGTACTTC.

The CDR3 coding sequence is TGCAGTGCTAGAGCTAGTTATGGCTACACCTTC. Translation gives CSARASYGYTF. The chain employs TRBV20-1 and TRBJ1-2; D remains ambiguous. V lost 1 base and J 5 bases, leaving 5 bases between the germline ends. This CDR3 comprises 11 residues. CDR1 and CDR2 (germline): DFQATT, SNEGSKA (reference sequence).

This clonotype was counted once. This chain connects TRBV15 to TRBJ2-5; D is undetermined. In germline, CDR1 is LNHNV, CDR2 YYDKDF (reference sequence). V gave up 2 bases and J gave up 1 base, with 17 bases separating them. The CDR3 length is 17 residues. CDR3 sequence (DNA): TGTGCCACCAGCAGATGGGAAAAAGGAATGCGCCAAGAGACCCAGTACTTC. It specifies CATSRWEKGMRQETQYF.

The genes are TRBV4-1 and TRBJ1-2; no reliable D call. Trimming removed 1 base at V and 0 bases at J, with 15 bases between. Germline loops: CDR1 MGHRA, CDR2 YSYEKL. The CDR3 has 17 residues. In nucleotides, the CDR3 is TGCGCCAGCAGCCAAGTAGGCCAGGACGTGCCTAACTATGGCTACACCTTC. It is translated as CASSQVGQDVPNYGYTF.

The CDR3 coding sequence is TGTGCCAGCAGTTACGCAGGGAGCTATGGCTACACCTTC. Residues: CASSYAGSYGYTF. J is TRBJ1-2 and V is TRBV6-5; maybe TRBD1 (5 bases). The germline gives CDR1 MNHEY, CDR2 SVGAGI. V was shortened by 2 bases and J by 4 bases, with 8 bases between the two germline ends. CDR3 length equals 13 residues.

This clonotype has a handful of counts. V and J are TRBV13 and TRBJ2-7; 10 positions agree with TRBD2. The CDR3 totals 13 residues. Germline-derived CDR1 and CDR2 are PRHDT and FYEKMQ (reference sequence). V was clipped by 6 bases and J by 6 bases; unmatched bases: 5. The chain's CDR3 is CASRPLAGVEQYF. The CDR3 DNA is TGTGCCAGCAGGCCCCTAGCGGGAGTCGAGCAGTACTTC.

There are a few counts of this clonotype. The chain's CDR3 is CAISETVRGATVNIQYF. The CDR3 DNA reads TGTGCCATCAGTGAGACCGTTCGGGGGGCTACGGTAAACATTCAGTACTTC. The gene calls are TRBV10-3 and TRBJ2-4; maybe TRBD2 (7 bases). The V end lost 2 bases, the J end lost 6 bases, and 20 bases lay between the germline ends. CDR1 and CDR2 (germline): ENHRY, SYGVKD. CDR3 length: 17 amino acids.

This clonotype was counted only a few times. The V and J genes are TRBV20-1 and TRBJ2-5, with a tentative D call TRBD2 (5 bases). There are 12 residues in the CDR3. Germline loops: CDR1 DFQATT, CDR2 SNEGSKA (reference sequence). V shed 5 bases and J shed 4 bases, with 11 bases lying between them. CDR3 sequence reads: CSAPDRGETQYF. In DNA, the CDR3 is TGCAGTGCTCCTGACCGGGGAGAGACCCAGTACTTC.

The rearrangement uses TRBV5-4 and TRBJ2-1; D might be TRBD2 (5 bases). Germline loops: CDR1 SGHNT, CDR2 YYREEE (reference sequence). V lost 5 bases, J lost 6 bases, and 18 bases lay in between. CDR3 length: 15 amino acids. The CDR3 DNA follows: TGTGCCAGCAGACTGGGGTCTGCGGGCGCCAATGAGCAGTTCTTC. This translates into CASRLGSAGANEQFF.

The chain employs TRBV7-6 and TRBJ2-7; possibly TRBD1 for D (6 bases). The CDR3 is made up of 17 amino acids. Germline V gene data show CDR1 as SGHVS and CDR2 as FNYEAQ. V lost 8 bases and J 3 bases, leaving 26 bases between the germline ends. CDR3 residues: CASDTRILGTSRYEQYF. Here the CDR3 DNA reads TGTGCCAGCGATACCCGGATCCTTGGGACATCCCGCTACGAGCAGTACTTC.

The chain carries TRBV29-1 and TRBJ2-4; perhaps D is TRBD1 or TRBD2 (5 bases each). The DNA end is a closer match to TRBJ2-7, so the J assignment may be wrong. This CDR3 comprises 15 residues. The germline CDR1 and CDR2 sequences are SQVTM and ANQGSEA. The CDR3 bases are TGCAGCGTTGAAGGATCTTGGACGGGACCTGACGAGCAGTACTTC. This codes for CSVEGSWTGPDEQYF.

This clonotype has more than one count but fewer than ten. The CDR3 reads CASSLAPRGLSTDTQYF. In DNA, the CDR3 is TGTGCCAGCAGCTTAGCCCCTCGGGGACTCTCCACAGATACGCAGTATTTT. The chain combines TRBV7-7 with TRBJ2-3; D may be TRBD2 (6 bases). In germline, CDR1 is SSHAT, CDR2 FNYEAQ (reference sequence). The germline V and J ends were trimmed by 0 bases and 2 bases, with 15 bases remaining between them. The CDR3 totals 17 residues.

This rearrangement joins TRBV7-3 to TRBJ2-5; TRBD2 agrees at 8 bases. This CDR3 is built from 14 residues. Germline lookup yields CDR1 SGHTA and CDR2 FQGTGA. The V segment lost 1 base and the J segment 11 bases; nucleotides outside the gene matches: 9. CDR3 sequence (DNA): TGTGCCAGCAGCTTAAGCGGGAGGAGGGATGAGCAGTACTTC. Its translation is CASSLSGRRDEQYF.

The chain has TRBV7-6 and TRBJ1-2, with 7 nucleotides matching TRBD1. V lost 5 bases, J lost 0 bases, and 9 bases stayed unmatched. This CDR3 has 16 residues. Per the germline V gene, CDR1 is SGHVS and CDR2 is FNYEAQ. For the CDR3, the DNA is TGTGCCAGCAGCCCACGTAGGGGGCCAACTAACTATGGCTACACCTTC. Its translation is CASSPRRGPTNYGYTF.

The CDR3 loop is CASSGGTGFTYGYTF. The CDR3 DNA reads as TGTGCCAGCAGTGGGGGGACGGGGTTTACATATGGCTACACCTTC. The rearrangement links TRBV12-3 or TRBV12-4 to TRBJ1-2, with D perhaps matching TRBD1 (5 bases). The CDR3 covers 15 residues. V shed 5 bases and J shed 5 bases, with 18 bases lying between them.

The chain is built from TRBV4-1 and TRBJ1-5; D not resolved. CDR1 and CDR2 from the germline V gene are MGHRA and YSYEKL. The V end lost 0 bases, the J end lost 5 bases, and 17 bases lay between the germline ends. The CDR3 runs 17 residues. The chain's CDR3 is CASSQEKIGQGDQPQHF. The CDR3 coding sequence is TGCGCCAGCAGCCAAGAGAAAATAGGTCAAGGAGATCAGCCCCAGCATTTT.

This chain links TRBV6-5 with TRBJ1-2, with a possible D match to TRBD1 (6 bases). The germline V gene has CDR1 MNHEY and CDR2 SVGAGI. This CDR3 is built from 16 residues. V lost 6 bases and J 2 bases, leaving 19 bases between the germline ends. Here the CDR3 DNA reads TGTGCCAGCAGACCCGTACCAACCAGGGGCAACTATGGCTACACCTTC. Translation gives CASRPVPTRGNYGYTF.

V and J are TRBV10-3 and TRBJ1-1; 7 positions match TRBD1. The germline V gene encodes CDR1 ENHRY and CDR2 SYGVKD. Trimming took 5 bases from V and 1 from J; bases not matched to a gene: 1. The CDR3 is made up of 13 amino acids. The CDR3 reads CAISRQGNTEAFF. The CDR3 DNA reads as TGTGCCATCAGTAGACAGGGGAACACTGAAGCTTTCTTT.

The CDR3 nucleotides are TGCAGTGCTAGGTCAGGGAGAAATAATGAGCAGTTCTTC. The encoded protein is CSARSGRNNEQFF. The chain has TRBV20-1 and TRBJ2-1; D is possibly TRBD1 or TRBD2 (5 bases each). Trimming removed 3 bases from V and 7 bases from J, with 13 bases in between. Germline assignment: CDR1 DFQATT and CDR2 SNEGSKA (reference sequence). CDR3 length: 13 residues.

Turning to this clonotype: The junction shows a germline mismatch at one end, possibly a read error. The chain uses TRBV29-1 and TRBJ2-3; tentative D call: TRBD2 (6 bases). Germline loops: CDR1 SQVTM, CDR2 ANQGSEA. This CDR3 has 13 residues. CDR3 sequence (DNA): TGCAGCGTGTGCCGGGGGACGTTAGATACGCGGTATTTT. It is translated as CSVCRGTLDTRYF.

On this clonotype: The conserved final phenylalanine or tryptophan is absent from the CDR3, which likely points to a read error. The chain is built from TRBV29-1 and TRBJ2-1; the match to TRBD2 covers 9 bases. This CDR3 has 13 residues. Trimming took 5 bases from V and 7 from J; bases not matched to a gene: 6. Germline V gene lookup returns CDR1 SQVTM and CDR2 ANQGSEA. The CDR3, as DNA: TGCAGCGTTAGGGGCGGGAGGGCAAATGAGCAGTTCGTC. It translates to CSVRGGRANEQFV.

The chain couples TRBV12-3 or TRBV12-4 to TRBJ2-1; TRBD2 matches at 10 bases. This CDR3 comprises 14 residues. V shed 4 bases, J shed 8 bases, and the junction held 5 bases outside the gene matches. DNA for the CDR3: TGTGCCAGCAGTTGGTCTAGCGGGGGTTATGAGCAGTTCTTC. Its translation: CASSWSSGGYEQFF.

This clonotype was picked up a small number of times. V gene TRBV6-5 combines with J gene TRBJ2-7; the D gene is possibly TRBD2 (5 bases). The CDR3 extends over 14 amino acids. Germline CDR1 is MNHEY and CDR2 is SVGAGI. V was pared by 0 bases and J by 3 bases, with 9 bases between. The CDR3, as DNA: TGTGCCAGCAGTTACTCAAGTAGCGTCTACGAGCAGTACTTC. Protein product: CASSYSSSVYEQYF.

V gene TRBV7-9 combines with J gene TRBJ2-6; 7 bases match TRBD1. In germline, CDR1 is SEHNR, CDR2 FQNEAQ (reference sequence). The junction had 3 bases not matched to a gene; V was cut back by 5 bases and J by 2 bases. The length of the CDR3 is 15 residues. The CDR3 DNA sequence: TGTGCCAGCAGCCGGGACAGCCCTGGGGCCAACGTCCTGACTTTC. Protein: CASSRDSPGANVLTF.

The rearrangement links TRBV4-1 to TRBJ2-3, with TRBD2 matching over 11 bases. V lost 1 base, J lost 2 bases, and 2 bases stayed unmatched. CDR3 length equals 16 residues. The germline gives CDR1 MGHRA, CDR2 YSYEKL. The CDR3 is CASSQGLAGITDTQYF. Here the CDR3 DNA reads TGCGCCAGCAGCCAAGGACTAGCGGGGATCACAGATACGCAGTATTTT.